These 11 T cell receptor beta chains were all obtained from the same sample, sequenced in a study of blood T cells in healthy people across ages. Sample-barcoded 5' priming and a J-beta primer mix drove a second PCR of about 6 to 12 cycles. TCRdb recomputed calls from the 5' RACE reads with MiXCR, one row per CDR3 protein. The table includes hundreds of thousands of distinct CDR3 sequences, about half detected once. The sample consisted of blood. The receptors stem from a woman between 55 and 75 years old in good health.

This rearrangement joins TRBV10-3 to TRBJ1-2, with D uncertain. Germline V lookup: CDR1 ENHRY, CDR2 SYGVKD. This CDR3 comprises 13 residues. The germline V and J ends were trimmed by 1 base and 8 bases, with 11 bases remaining between them. DNA of the CDR3: TGTGCCATCAGTGAGTACGAGGGAATAGGCTACACCTTC. The encoded protein is CAISEYEGIGYTF.

V is TRBV2 and J is TRBJ1-5, with D perhaps TRBD1 (5 bases). The germline V and J ends were trimmed by 4 bases and 0 bases, with 10 bases remaining between them. CDR3 length: 15 residues. Germline V CDR1 and CDR2: SNHLY, FYNNEI. In nucleotides, the CDR3 is TGTGCCAGCAGTGTTTCGGGGGTTAGCAATCAGCCCCAGCATTTT. Protein product: CASSVSGVSNQPQHF.

The chain recombines TRBV2 with TRBJ1-2; no firm D call. This CDR3 contains 14 residues. Looked up from germline, CDR1 is SNHLY and CDR2 is FYNNEI. Trimming shortened V by 2 bases and J by 3 bases, and 10 bases separated the two germline ends. CDR3 sequence (DNA): TGTGCCAGCAGTGAATTAGCAGGTTACTATGGCTACACCTTC. Translating it yields CASSELAGYYGYTF.

The rearrangement joins TRBV30 to TRBJ2-7; D ambiguous. Germline-derived CDR1 and CDR2 are GTSNPN and SVGIG (reference sequence). Trimming shortened V by 1 base and J by 2 bases, and 9 bases separated the two germline ends. The CDR3 extends over 13 amino acids. The CDR3 reads CAWSAGSTYEQYF. Here the CDR3 DNA reads TGTGCCTGGAGTGCAGGTTCAACCTACGAGCAGTACTTC.

This clonotype was recorded a few times. This chain uses TRBV27 with TRBJ2-6, with a tentative D call TRBD2 (6 bases). The germline V gene has CDR1 MNHEY and CDR2 SMNVEV (reference sequence). This CDR3 contains 18 residues. V was trimmed by 1 base and J by 0 bases, leaving 13 bases between them. DNA for the CDR3: TGTGCCAGCAGTTTATGGGGGGTCGTAAGCTCTGGGGCCAACGTCCTGACTTTC. It encodes CASSLWGVVSSGANVLTF.

This clonotype has a count of ten or more. This rearrangement joins TRBV20-1 to TRBJ2-7; perhaps TRBD1 as D (6 bases). Per germline, CDR1 DFQATT and CDR2 SNEGSKA (reference sequence). V was trimmed by 6 bases and J by 5 bases, leaving 14 bases between them. The length of the CDR3 is 12 residues. This chain's CDR3 is CSAAPKGDEQYF. CDR3 DNA sequence: TGCAGTGCCGCCCCCAAGGGGGACGAGCAGTACTTC.

The CDR3: CASRGGLLASAEAFF. DNA for the CDR3: TGTGCCAGCAGGGGGGGGCTCCTCGCAAGCGCTGAAGCTTTCTTT. The rearrangement uses TRBV7-2 and TRBJ1-1; D is possibly TRBD1 (6 bases). This CDR3 region has 15 residues. Germline values: CDR1 SGHTA, CDR2 FQGNSA. V lost 6 bases, J lost 6 bases, and 20 bases lay in between.

The rearrangement joins TRBV7-2 to TRBJ1-5, with D possibly being TRBD1 (6 bases). There are 15 residues in the CDR3. Between the trimmed V and J ends, which lost 1 base and 5 bases, there was a span of 12 bases. CDR1 and CDR2 from the germline V gene are SGHTA and FQGNSA. DNA for the CDR3: TGTGCCAGCAGCTTAGTAGGGGGGGAGGATCAGCCCCAGCATTTT. Translating it yields CASSLVGGEDQPQHF.

The sample holds many counts of this clonotype. This chain's CDR3 is CASSSGQTNYGYTF. CDR3 bases: TGCGCCAGCAGCTCCGGACAGACTAACTATGGCTACACCTTC. J is TRBJ1-2 and V is TRBV5-1; maybe TRBD1 (6 bases). This CDR3 has 14 amino acids. V was pared by 3 bases and J by 0 bases, with 9 bases between. CDR1 and CDR2 (germline): SGHRS, YFSETQ.

The chain employs TRBV29-1 and TRBJ2-7; TRBD1 aligns across 8 bases. The CDR3 covers 14 residues. V lost 3 bases, J lost 5 bases, and 9 bases stayed unmatched. CDR1 SQVTM and CDR2 ANQGSEA come from the germline V gene. The CDR3 nucleotides are TGCAGCGTTGAGTCGGGCAGGGGGCGAAACGAGCAGTACTTC. This gives the protein CSVESGRGRNEQYF.

The rearrangement joins TRBV20-1 to TRBJ2-3, with TRBD1 matching 9 bases. The CDR3 length is 16 residues. Germline CDR1 and CDR2: DFQATT and SNEGSKA (reference sequence). J lost 0 bases, V lost 3 bases, and 7 bases had no gene match. In DNA, the CDR3 is TGCAGTGCTAGGACCCTGGGACAGGGAAGCACAGATACGCAGTATTTT. Its translation is CSARTLGQGSTDTQYF.